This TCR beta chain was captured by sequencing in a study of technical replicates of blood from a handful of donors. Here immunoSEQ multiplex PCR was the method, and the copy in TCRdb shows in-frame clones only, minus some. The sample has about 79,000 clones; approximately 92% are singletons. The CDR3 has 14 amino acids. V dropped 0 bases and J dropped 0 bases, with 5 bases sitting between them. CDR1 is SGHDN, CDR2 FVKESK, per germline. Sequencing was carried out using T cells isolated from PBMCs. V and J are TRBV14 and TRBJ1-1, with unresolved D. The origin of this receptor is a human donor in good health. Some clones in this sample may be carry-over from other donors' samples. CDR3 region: CASSQDYLNTEAFF. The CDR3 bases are TGTGCCAGCAGCCAAGATTACTTGAACACTGAAGCTTTCTTT.